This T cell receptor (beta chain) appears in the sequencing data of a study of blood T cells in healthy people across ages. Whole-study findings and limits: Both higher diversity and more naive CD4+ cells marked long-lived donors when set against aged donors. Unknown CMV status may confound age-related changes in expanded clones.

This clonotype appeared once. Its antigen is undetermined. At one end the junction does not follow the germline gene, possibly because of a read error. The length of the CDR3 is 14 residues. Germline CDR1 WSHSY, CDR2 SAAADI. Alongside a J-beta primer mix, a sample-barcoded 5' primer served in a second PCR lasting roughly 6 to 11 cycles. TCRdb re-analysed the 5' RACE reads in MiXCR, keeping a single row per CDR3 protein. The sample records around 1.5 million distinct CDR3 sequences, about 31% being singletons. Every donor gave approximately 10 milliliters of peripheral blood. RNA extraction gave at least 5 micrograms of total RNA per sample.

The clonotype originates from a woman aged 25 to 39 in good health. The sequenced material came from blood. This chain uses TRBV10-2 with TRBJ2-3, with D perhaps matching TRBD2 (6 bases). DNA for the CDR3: TGCGCCAGCAGTGAGGGGGGGAGCACAGATACGCGGTATTTT. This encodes CASSEGGSTDTRYF.